This T cell receptor (beta chain) was sequenced during a study of CD8+CD57+ T cells in acquired aplastic anemia. Background on the study: About 3 ug was the average amount of DNA from sorted CD4+ and CD8+ cells. Broader study findings: Patients and controls shared 25 to 30 CD8+ CDR3 sequences. Patients and controls had CD8+ Simpson's diversity values that were not significantly distinct.

Those patients picked for sequencing had displayed CD8+CD57+ cell expansion on flow cytometry. Receipt of therapy had not occurred in any patient by the time of blood sampling. CDR3 and TCR beta VDJ profiling relied on genomic DNA as the template. TCRdb itself ran the reads through MiXCR, one entry per CDR3 protein. The sample carries around 500,000 distinct CDR3 sequences, roughly a third recorded once. There are many counts of this clonotype. Its target is not known. A junction end diverges from the germline sequence, so it may reflect a read error. This receptor was obtained from a human donor with aplastic anemia. Sample: sorted CD4+, CD8+, or CD8+CD57+ T cells (not recorded which) from PBMCs.

CDR3 protein: CSAEDPGTEAFF. In DNA form, the CDR3 reads TGCAGCGCTGAAGACCCGGGCACTGAAGCTTTCTTT. J is TRBJ1-1 and V is TRBV29-1, with D unresolved. The CDR3 consists of 12 residues. The germline CDR1 and CDR2 sequences are SQVTM and ANQGSEA.